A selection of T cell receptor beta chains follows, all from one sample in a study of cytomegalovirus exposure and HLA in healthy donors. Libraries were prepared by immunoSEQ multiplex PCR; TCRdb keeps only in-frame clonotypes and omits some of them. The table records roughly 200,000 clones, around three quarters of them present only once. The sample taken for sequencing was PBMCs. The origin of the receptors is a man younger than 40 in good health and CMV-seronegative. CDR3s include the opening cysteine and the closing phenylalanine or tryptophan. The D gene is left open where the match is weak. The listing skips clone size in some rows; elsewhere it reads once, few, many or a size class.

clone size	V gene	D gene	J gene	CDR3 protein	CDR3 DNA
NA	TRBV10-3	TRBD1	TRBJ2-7	CAISTGQGAKYEQYF	TGTGCCATCAGTACCGGACAGGGGGCGAAATACGAGCAGTACTTC
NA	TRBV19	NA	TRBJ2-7	CASSEQGRYEQYF	TGTGCCAGTAGTGAACAGGGAAGGTACGAGCAGTACTTC
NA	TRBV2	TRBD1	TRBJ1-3	CASVYRGGNTIYF	TGTGCCAGCGTGTACAGGGGTGGAAACACCATATATTTT
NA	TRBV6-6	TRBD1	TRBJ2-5	CASSYPGQGQETQYF	TGTGCCAGCAGTTACCCCGGACAGGGACAAGAGACCCAGTACTTC
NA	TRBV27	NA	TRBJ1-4	CASSRTETGRVGEKLFF	TGTGCCAGCAGTCGGACCGAGACAGGACGTGTGGGAGAAAAACTGTTTTTT
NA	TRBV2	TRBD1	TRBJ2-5	CASNRGKETQYF	TGTGCCAGCAACAGGGGGAAAGAGACCCAGTACTTC
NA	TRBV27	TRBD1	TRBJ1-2	CASSPIGQEAYGYTF	TGTGCCAGCAGTCCGATAGGACAGGAGGCCTATGGCTACACCTTC
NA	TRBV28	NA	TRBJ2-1	CASGEDEQFF	TGTGCCAGCGGGGAGGATGAGCAGTTCTTC
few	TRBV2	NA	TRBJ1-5	CASSEGQYQPQHF	TGTGCCAGCAGTGAAGGACAGTATCAGCCCCAGCATTTT
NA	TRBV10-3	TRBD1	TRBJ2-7	CAITSGQASYEQYF	TGTGCCATCACCTCAGGACAGGCAAGCTACGAGCAGTACTTC
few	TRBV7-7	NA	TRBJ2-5	CASSLAQVGSVGETQYF	TGTGCTAGCAGCTTAGCGCAGGTCGGGAGCGTTGGAGAGACCCAGTACTTC
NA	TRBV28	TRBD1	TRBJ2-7	CASSGQGSSYEQYF	TGTGCCAGCAGCGGACAGGGAAGCTCCTACGAGCAGTACTTC
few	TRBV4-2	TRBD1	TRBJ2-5	CASSNWTGGASETQYF	TGTGCCAGCAGCAACTGGACAGGGGGCGCGTCGGAGACCCAGTACTTC
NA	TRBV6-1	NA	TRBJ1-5	CASSPYRLHNQPQHF	TGTGCCAGCAGTCCCTACCGACTACACAATCAGCCCCAGCATTTT
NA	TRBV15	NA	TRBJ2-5	CATSRDRGRGETQYF	TGTGCCACCAGCAGAGATCGAGGGCGCGGGGAGACCCAGTACTTC
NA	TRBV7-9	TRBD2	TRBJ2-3	CASSLGLAGDTQYF	TGTGCCAGCAGCTTAGGACTAGCAGGGGATACGCAGTATTTT
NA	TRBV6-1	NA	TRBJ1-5	CASSEGWGHSNQPQHF	TGTGCCAGCAGTGAAGGTTGGGGACACAGCAATCAGCCCCAGCATTTT